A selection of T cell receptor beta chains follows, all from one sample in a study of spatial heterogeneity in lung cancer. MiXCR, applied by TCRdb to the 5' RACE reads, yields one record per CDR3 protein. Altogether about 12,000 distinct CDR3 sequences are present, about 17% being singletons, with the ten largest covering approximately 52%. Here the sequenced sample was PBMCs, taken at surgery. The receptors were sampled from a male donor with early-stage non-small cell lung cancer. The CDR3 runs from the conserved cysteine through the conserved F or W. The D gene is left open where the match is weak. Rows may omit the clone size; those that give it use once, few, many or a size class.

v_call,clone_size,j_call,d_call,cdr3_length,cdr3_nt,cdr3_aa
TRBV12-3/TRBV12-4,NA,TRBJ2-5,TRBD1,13,TGTGCCAGCAGTTCCCGACAGGGGCGGACCCAGTACTTC,CASSSRQGRTQYF
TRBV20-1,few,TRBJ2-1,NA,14,TGCAGTGCTCCCACAGGGAGGGGTACAAATGAGCAGTTCTTC,CSAPTGRGTNEQFF
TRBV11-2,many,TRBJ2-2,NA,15,TGTGCCAGCAGCTATGCGGCGGTTAACACCGGGGAGCTGTTTTTT,CASSYAAVNTGELFF
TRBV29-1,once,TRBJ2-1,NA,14,TGCAGCGTTGAAACCCAGGGGAGATACAATGAGCAGTTCTTC,CSVETQGRYNEQFF
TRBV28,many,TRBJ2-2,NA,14,TGTGCCAGCAGTTTATCAGGGGACACCGGGGAGCTGTTTTTT,CASSLSGDTGELFF
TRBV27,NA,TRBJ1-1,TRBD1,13,TGTGCCAGCAAGGACAGGGCCAGGACTGAAGCTTTCTTT,CASKDRARTEAFF
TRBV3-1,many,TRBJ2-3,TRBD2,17,TGTGCCAGCAGCCAAGAGAGCGGGAGGGCCCGGGGAGATACGCAGTATTTT,CASSQESGRARGDTQYF
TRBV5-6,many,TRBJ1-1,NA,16,TGTGCCAGCAGCTTGGGTCAGGGTTTGTCGAACACTGAAGCTTTCTTT,CASSLGQGLSNTEAFF
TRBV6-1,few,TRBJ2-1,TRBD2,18,TGTGCCAGCAGTGAATTCCCTAGCGGGATGGTCGGAAACAATGAGCAGTTCTTC,CASSEFPSGMVGNNEQFF
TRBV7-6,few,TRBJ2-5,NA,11,TGTGCCAGCAGCTTATTAGAGACCCAGTACTTC,CASSLLETQYF
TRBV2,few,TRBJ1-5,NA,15,TGTGCCAGCAGTGAATTCGGGGTCCAGCCAGCGGCCCAGCATTTT,CASSEFGVQPAAQHF
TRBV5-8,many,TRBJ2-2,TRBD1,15,TGTGCCAGCAGCTTGGGACAGGGATACACCGGGGAGCTGTTTTTT,CASSLGQGYTGELFF
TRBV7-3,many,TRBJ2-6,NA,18,TGTGCCAGCAGCTTATACCCAGGACACCAATCGGGGGCCAACGTCCTGACTTTC,CASSLYPGHQSGANVLTF
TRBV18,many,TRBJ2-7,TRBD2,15,TGTGCCAGCTCACCGGCGGGAGGGCCTGCGTACGAGCAGTACTTC,CASSPAGGPAYEQYF
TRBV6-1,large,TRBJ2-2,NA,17,TGTGCCAGCAGTGAAGCAAAACCGCCCGCGAACACCGGGGAGCTGTTTTTT,CASSEAKPPANTGELFF
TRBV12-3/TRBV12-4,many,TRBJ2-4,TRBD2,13,TGTGCCAGCAGTTTCGGGGCGGGGGACATTCAGTACTTC,CASSFGAGDIQYF
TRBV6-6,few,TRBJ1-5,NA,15,TGTGCCAGCAGTTACATAGGGGTTAGCAATCAGCCCCAGCATTTT,CASSYIGVSNQPQHF
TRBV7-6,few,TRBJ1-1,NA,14,TGTGCCAGCAGCTTAATGACAGAGAACACTGAAGCTTTCTTT,CASSLMTENTEAFF
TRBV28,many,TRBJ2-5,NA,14,TGTGCCAGCAGTCGGCGGAGGGGGGGCGAGACCCAGTACTTC,CASSRRRGGETQYF
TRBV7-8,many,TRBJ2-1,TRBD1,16,TGTGCCAGCAGCTTAGCCTATGGGACAGCAAACAATGAGCAGTTCTTC,CASSLAYGTANNEQFF
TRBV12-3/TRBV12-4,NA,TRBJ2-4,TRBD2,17,TGTGCCAGCACGGGGGGGACTCTCGTTCAAGCCAAAAACATTCAGTACTTC,CASTGGTLVQAKNIQYF
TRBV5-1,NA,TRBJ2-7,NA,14,TGCGCCAGCTCAGCGGGACAGGACTCCTTGGAGCAGTACTTC,CASSAGQDSLEQYF
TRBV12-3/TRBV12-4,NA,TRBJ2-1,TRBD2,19,TGTGCCAGCAGCACTCCCTTGCGACCTGGGACTAGCGGGCGCAATGAGCAGTTCTTC,CASSTPLRPGTSGRNEQFF
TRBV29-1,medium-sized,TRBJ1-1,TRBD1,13,TGCAGCGTTACGGACAGGGGTGGGACTGAAGCTTTCTTT,CSVTDRGGTEAFF
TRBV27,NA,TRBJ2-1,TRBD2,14,TGTGTCAGCAGTTTAACGGGACTAAGCAATGAGCAGTTCTTC,CVSSLTGLSNEQFF
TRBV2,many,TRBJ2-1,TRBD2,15,TGTGCCAGCAGTGAACGACTAGCGTCTTACAATGAGCAGTTCTTC,CASSERLASYNEQFF
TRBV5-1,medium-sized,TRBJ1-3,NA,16,TGCGCCAGCAGCTTGGTTTCTCTCGGTGGGAGTAACACCATATATTTT,CASSLVSLGGSNTIYF
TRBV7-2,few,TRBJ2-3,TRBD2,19,TGTGCCAGCAGCTCGACAGGGGCCTTCGGACTAGCGGGCACAGATACGCAGTATTTT,CASSSTGAFGLAGTDTQYF
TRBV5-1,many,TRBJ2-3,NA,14,TGCGCCAGCAGCTTGGGAGGAGGGTCAGATACGCAGTATTTT,CASSLGGGSDTQYF
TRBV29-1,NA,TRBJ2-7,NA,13,TGCAGCACCGGGCACGGCAGGGACTACGAGCAGTACTTC,CSTGHGRDYEQYF
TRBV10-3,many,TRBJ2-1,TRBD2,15,TGTGCCATCAGGTCGACTAGCGGGAGGGTTGAGGAGCAGTTCTTC,CAIRSTSGRVEEQFF
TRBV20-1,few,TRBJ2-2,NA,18,TGCAGTGCTAGAGTACCTCTGGGGAAGGGGCTTAACACCGGGGAGCTGTTTTTT,CSARVPLGKGLNTGELFF
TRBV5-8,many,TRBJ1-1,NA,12,TGTGCCAGCGCGGGGAAACCGTCGGAAGCTTTCTTT,CASAGKPSEAFF
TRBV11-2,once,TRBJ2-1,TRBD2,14,TGTGCCAGCAGCCCGGGAGGGCGTAGTGGTGAGCAGTTCTTC,CASSPGGRSGEQFF
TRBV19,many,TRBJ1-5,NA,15,TGTGCCAGTAGTACAACAGCGTATAGCAATCAGCCCCAGCATTTT,CASSTTAYSNQPQHF
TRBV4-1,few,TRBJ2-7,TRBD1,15,TGCGCCAGCAGCCAACTGACAGGGGGTTCCTACGAGCAGTACTTC,CASSQLTGGSYEQYF
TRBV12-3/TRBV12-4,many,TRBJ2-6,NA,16,TGTGCCAGCAGTCCCTCCGTTAGCGCTGGGGCCAACGTCCTGACTTTC,CASSPSVSAGANVLTF
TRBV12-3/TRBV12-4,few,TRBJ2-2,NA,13,TGTGCCAGCAGTTCAGTGGACACCGGGGAGCTGTTTTTT,CASSSVDTGELFF
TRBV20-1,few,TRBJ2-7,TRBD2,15,TGCAGTGCTGCAACCTTGGTAGCGGGGGCCTACGAGCAGTACTTC,CSAATLVAGAYEQYF
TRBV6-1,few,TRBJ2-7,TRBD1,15,TGTGCCAGCACCGGGCGGGGGACAGGGGGGAACGAGCAGTACTTC,CASTGRGTGGNEQYF
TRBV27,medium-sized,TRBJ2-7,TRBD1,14,TGTGCCAGCAGTCCGGACAGGAATTCCTACGAGCAGTACTTC,CASSPDRNSYEQYF
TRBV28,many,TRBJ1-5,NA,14,TGTGCCAGCAGCAGAACTCCGGAGGGTCAGCCCCAGCATTTT,CASSRTPEGQPQHF
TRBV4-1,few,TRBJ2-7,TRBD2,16,TGCGCCAGCAGCCTAATAGCGGGAGGTGTTTCTTACGAGCAGTACTTC,CASSLIAGGVSYEQYF
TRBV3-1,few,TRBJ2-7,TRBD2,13,TGTGCCAGCAGCCCGGCGGGACTAGCGGGACAGTACTTC,CASSPAGLAGQYF
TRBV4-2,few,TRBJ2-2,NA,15,TGTGCCAGCAGCCAAGATGGGGCGAACACCGGGGAGCTGTTTTTT,CASSQDGANTGELFF
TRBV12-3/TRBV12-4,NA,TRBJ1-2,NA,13,TGTGCCAGCAGTACTACCGCTAACTATGGCTACACCTTC,CASSTTANYGYTF
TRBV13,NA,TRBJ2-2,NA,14,TGTGCCAGTGCAGGAGAGGAAAACACCGGGGAGCTGTTTTTT,CASAGEENTGELFF
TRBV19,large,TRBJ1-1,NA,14,TGTGCCAGTAGTATACAGGGGACTTCAAGTGAAGCTTTCTTT,CASSIQGTSSEAFF
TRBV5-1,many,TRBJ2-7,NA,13,TGCGCCAGCAGCTTCCCGAGCTCCTACGAGCAGTACTTC,CASSFPSSYEQYF
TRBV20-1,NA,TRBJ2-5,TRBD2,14,TGCAGTGCTAGAGACGGGGGAGGGCCGGAGACCCAGTACTTC,CSARDGGGPETQYF
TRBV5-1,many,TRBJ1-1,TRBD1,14,TGCGCCAGCAAGGGACAGGGGTGGAACACTGAAGCTTTCTTT,CASKGQGWNTEAFF